The rows below give T cell receptor beta chains drawn from one sample of a study of T cells in Graves' hyperthyroidism and ophthalmopathy. TCRdb reprocessed the multiplex PCR reads with MiXCR, giving one entry per CDR3 protein. Of 700,000 or so distinct CDR3 sequences in the sample, 15% to 20% are singletons; the top ten hold under 9.5%. Specimen: blood. Every receptor here comes from a man between 18 and 35 years old with Graves' hyperthyroidism. The CDR3 runs from the conserved cysteine through the conserved F or W. Fields, in order: V gene, clone size, J gene, D gene, CDR3 DNA, CDR3 protein. A D gene is named only where the DNA matches it firmly. Size tells how often a clone was seen (once, few, many) or the class of an expanded clone, and some rows leave it out.

V gene: TRBV5-6
clone size: -
J gene: TRBJ1-1
D gene: -
CDR3 DNA: TGTGCCAGCAGCTTGTACGGTGGAACGGCTTTCTTT
CDR3 protein: CASSLYGGTAFF

V gene: TRBV19
clone size: few
J gene: TRBJ2-7
D gene: TRBD1
CDR3 DNA: TGTGCCAGTAGCCGATACAGGGGAGCCAACGAGCAGTACTTC
CDR3 protein: CASSRYRGANEQYF

V gene: TRBV19
clone size: -
J gene: TRBJ1-6
D gene: TRBD1
CDR3 DNA: TGTGCCAGTAGTATAATCGGGGACAGGGTTGATTCACCCCTCCACTTT
CDR3 protein: CASSIIGDRVDSPLHF

V gene: TRBV27
clone size: few
J gene: TRBJ1-2
D gene: -
CDR3 DNA: TGTGCCAGCAGTTTTACCCAGGACTATGGCTACACCTTC
CDR3 protein: CASSFTQDYGYTF

V gene: TRBV5-1
clone size: few
J gene: TRBJ2-1
D gene: TRBD2
CDR3 DNA: TGCGCCAGCAGCTTGGAACTAGCGGGAGTTGGAGAGCAGTTCTTC
CDR3 protein: CASSLELAGVGEQFF

V gene: TRBV24-1
clone size: many
J gene: TRBJ2-1
D gene: TRBD2
CDR3 DNA: TGTGCCACCAGTCTAGCGGGAGGGCCGTACAATGAGCAGTTCTTC
CDR3 protein: CATSLAGGPYNEQFF

V gene: TRBV28
clone size: many
J gene: TRBJ1-1
D gene: -
CDR3 DNA: TGTGCCAGCAGTTTATCGGGGGACACTGAAGCTTTCTTT
CDR3 protein: CASSLSGDTEAFF

V gene: TRBV6-2/TRBV6-3
clone size: few
J gene: TRBJ2-7
D gene: -
CDR3 DNA: TGTGCCAGCAGCCAAACTCGGATTCGCGAGCAGTACTTC
CDR3 protein: CASSQTRIREQYF

V gene: TRBV20-1
clone size: -
J gene: TRBJ1-1
D gene: -
CDR3 DNA: TGCAGTGCTAGCTACAGGGCTGAAGCTTTCTTT
CDR3 protein: CSASYRAEAFF

V gene: TRBV28
clone size: many
J gene: TRBJ2-2
D gene: TRBD2
CDR3 DNA: TGTGCCAGCAGCTTAGCGGGAGGTAACACCGGGGAGCTGTTTTTT
CDR3 protein: CASSLAGGNTGELFF

V gene: TRBV29-1
clone size: -
J gene: TRBJ2-7
D gene: TRBD1
CDR3 DNA: TGCAACGTTGTTGTTGGGACAGGGTTATACGAGCAGTACTTC
CDR3 protein: CNVVVGTGLYEQYF

V gene: TRBV28
clone size: many
J gene: TRBJ2-7
D gene: -
CDR3 DNA: TGTGCCAGCAGCCCCCCAGGGGTGTCCTCCTACGAGCAGTACTTC
CDR3 protein: CASSPPGVSSYEQYF

V gene: TRBV7-2
clone size: -
J gene: TRBJ2-5
D gene: -
CDR3 DNA: TGTGCCAGCAGCTTTTTACAGGTGGAGACCCAGTACTTC
CDR3 protein: CASSFLQVETQYF

V gene: TRBV28
clone size: many
J gene: TRBJ2-7
D gene: TRBD2
CDR3 DNA: TGTGCCAGCAGTATTGGGACTAGCGGCTCTCCCTACGAGCAGTACTTC
CDR3 protein: CASSIGTSGSPYEQYF

V gene: TRBV7-2
clone size: many
J gene: TRBJ2-7
D gene: -
CDR3 DNA: TGTGCCAGCAGACCCTCGGGACTCAGTTACTACGAGCAGTACTTC
CDR3 protein: CASRPSGLSYYEQYF

V gene: TRBV2
clone size: many
J gene: TRBJ1-2
D gene: TRBD1
CDR3 DNA: TGTGCCACCATCCGGGACAGAAATAACTATGGCTACACCTTC
CDR3 protein: CATIRDRNNYGYTF

V gene: TRBV4-1
clone size: -
J gene: TRBJ2-1
D gene: -
CDR3 DNA: TGCGCCAGCAGCCAAGAGGGTCCCTTTGGGGATGAGCAGTTCTTC
CDR3 protein: CASSQEGPFGDEQFF

V gene: TRBV19
clone size: -
J gene: TRBJ1-2
D gene: -
CDR3 DNA: TGTGCCAGTAGTATAGTAGGGGCTACCTATGGCTACACCTTC
CDR3 protein: CASSIVGATYGYTF

V gene: TRBV28
clone size: many
J gene: TRBJ2-7
D gene: TRBD2
CDR3 DNA: TGTGCCAGCCGGAGCGGGACCGTCGGGTACGAGCAGTACTTC
CDR3 protein: CASRSGTVGYEQYF

V gene: TRBV28
clone size: many
J gene: TRBJ2-3
D gene: TRBD2
CDR3 DNA: TGTGCCAGCAGTTTACCCGGGACTAGGGCAGATACGCAGTATTTT
CDR3 protein: CASSLPGTRADTQYF

V gene: TRBV5-6
clone size: -
J gene: TRBJ1-6
D gene: -
CDR3 DNA: TGTGCCAGCAGCTTGGGGGCCTTAGGGAATTCACCCCTCCACTTT
CDR3 protein: CASSLGALGNSPLHF

V gene: TRBV19
clone size: -
J gene: TRBJ2-6
D gene: -
CDR3 DNA: TGTGCCACCTCAGAGGGTGGTCGAAGAGGAGACTCTGGGGCCAACGTCCTGACTTTC
CDR3 protein: CATSEGGRRGDSGANVLTF

V gene: TRBV27
clone size: many
J gene: TRBJ1-1
D gene: -
CDR3 DNA: TGTGCCAGTCTTCGAAGAGGGACTCTGAACACTGAAGCTTTCTTT
CDR3 protein: CASLRRGTLNTEAFF

V gene: TRBV11-3
clone size: many
J gene: TRBJ2-1
D gene: -
CDR3 DNA: TGTGCCAGCAGCTTAGAATTAAAAGCGTACAATGAGCAGTTCTTC
CDR3 protein: CASSLELKAYNEQFF

V gene: TRBV5-5
clone size: -
J gene: TRBJ2-7
D gene: -
CDR3 DNA: TGTGCCAGCAGCTCCGGACCACTCTACGAGCAGTACTTC
CDR3 protein: CASSSGPLYEQYF

V gene: TRBV28
clone size: many
J gene: TRBJ2-7
D gene: -
CDR3 DNA: TGTGCCAGCAACCCCCCAGGCCCAAACGAGCAGTACTTC
CDR3 protein: CASNPPGPNEQYF

V gene: TRBV11-3
clone size: many
J gene: TRBJ2-5
D gene: -
CDR3 DNA: TGTGCCAGCAGCTTGGGGGTGAGCCTGTACCAAGAGACCCAGTACTTC
CDR3 protein: CASSLGVSLYQETQYF

V gene: TRBV19
clone size: few
J gene: TRBJ2-1
D gene: -
CDR3 DNA: TGTGCCACCGGGACCCCTAGCTCCTACAATGAGCAGTTCTTC
CDR3 protein: CATGTPSSYNEQFF

V gene: TRBV28
clone size: many
J gene: TRBJ2-7
D gene: -
CDR3 DNA: TGTGCCAGCACCGCCGGCGATCACGAGCAGTACTTC
CDR3 protein: CASTAGDHEQYF

V gene: TRBV29-1
clone size: -
J gene: TRBJ2-3
D gene: TRBD1
CDR3 DNA: TGCAGCGTTAGACAGGGGGTCATTGCAGATACGCAGTATTTT
CDR3 protein: CSVRQGVIADTQYF

V gene: TRBV27
clone size: many
J gene: TRBJ2-7
D gene: TRBD2
CDR3 DNA: TGTGCCAGCAGGCCTAGCGGGTTTTCCTACGAGCAGTACTTC
CDR3 protein: CASRPSGFSYEQYF

V gene: TRBV5-1
clone size: many
J gene: TRBJ2-3
D gene: -
CDR3 DNA: TGCGCCAGCAGATTGGACGCCCTCCGCACAGATACGCAGTATTTT
CDR3 protein: CASRLDALRTDTQYF

V gene: TRBV28
clone size: -
J gene: TRBJ2-1
D gene: -
CDR3 DNA: TGTGCCAGCAGCCAAATCACGAGCTCCTACAATGAGCAGTTCTTC
CDR3 protein: CASSQITSSYNEQFF

V gene: TRBV6-5
clone size: few
J gene: TRBJ2-1
D gene: -
CDR3 DNA: TGTGCCAGCAGTTACTCCCGGATCTCCAATGAGCAGTTCTTC
CDR3 protein: CASSYSRISNEQFF

V gene: TRBV30
clone size: -
J gene: TRBJ1-2
D gene: -
CDR3 DNA: TGTGCCTGGAGTGGCTCATTCTCGTCCAACTATGGCTACACCTTC
CDR3 protein: CAWSGSFSSNYGYTF

V gene: TRBV3-1
clone size: -
J gene: TRBJ2-1
D gene: -
CDR3 DNA: TGTGCCAGCAGCCCTGCGCGGGGAGTCCTAGGGTACAATGAGCAGTTCTTC
CDR3 protein: CASSPARGVLGYNEQFF

V gene: TRBV6-2/TRBV6-3
clone size: few
J gene: TRBJ1-2
D gene: -
CDR3 DNA: TGTGCCAGCTCCCCGCGGTATGGCTACACCTTC
CDR3 protein: CASSPRYGYTF

V gene: TRBV7-3
clone size: many
J gene: TRBJ2-3
D gene: TRBD2
CDR3 DNA: TGTGCCAGCAGCTCCCTTGGCGGGAGGCGCACAGATACGCAGTATTTT
CDR3 protein: CASSSLGGRRTDTQYF